The present TCR beta chain was sequenced within a study (dated by TCRdb to between 2014 and 2017). Broadly, across the study: The study set out to test whether tumor-infiltrating Tregs in breast cancer get recruited from blood Tregs or are instead converted in situ from other CD4+ T cell subsets.

Full-length TCR variable regions were amplified by 5' RACE PCR with constant-region reverse primers, followed by semi-nested PCR with Nested Universal Primer A. Using the ReliaPrep RNA Cell Miniprep System, total RNA was extracted, and the SMARTer RACE 5'/3' Kit was then used to reverse transcribe the RNA into 5'RACE-ready cDNA. An Illumina MiSeq was used to sequence the full-length TCR alpha and beta libraries, which had been barcoded with multiplex adaptors. Per the original workflow: For each of nine subset-tissue groups, sequencing data from the five patients were pooled, and the groups were compared by unsupervised clustering of TCR gene usage. Repertoire similarity was calculated with the Morisita-Horn index, weighting shared sequences by their contribution to each repertoire. The public reads were reprocessed in TCRdb via fastp at Q25 and MiXCR, keeping in-frame beta chains. Entries that share a CDR3 protein sequence are merged under the most common genes and DNA. The authors' filters were not applied to this entry. The sample records tens of thousands of distinct CDR3 sequences, 26% of which are singletons. Of the sample, roughly 2.2% is held by the ten largest clones.

To note about this clonotype: Its binding antigen is unknown. The sample holds no much larger clone one base away, and base qualities are not on file.

Cells that were CD4+CD25+CD127-/low were isolated as Tregs. Tregs, naive and memory CD4+ T cells from tumor, blood and ipsilateral draining lymph nodes of five breast cancer patients underwent full-length TCR alpha and beta sequencing. Tumor tissue and lymph nodes from ipsilateral axillary dissection were perfused with PBS, minced and digested with collagenase I and hyaluronidase. FACS confirmed that the sorted cell populations were more than 90% pure. V and J lose 3 bases and 7 bases, and a span of 13 bases separates them. The germline V gene specifies SGHRS as CDR1 and YFSETQ as CDR2. The CDR3 holds 13 amino acids from the cysteine to the phenylalanine. Just CDR3 DNA is preserved here, 39 bases in frame from base 1. Study-wide conclusions, independent of this receptor: The validation in the larger cohort was limited to a single TCR beta V-J rearrangement instead of whole repertoires. The greatest overlap of tumor-infiltrating Treg TCR alpha and beta sequences was with tumor naive CD4+ T cells, followed next by blood naive CD4+ T cells. The TCR gene usage of tumor memory CD4+ T cells clustered together with blood and lymph node memory CD4+ cells and with lymph node naive CD4+ cells.

This receptor was identified in a female donor with breast cancer. Sequencing was carried out using tumor-infiltrating Tregs sorted from the breast tumor. This receptor chain uses TRBV5-1 and TRBJ1-1; no D segment can be confidently identified. The encoded CDR3 is CASSYIEGGEAFF. The bases read TGCGCCAGCAGCTATATAGAGGGTGGTGAAGCTTTCTTT.